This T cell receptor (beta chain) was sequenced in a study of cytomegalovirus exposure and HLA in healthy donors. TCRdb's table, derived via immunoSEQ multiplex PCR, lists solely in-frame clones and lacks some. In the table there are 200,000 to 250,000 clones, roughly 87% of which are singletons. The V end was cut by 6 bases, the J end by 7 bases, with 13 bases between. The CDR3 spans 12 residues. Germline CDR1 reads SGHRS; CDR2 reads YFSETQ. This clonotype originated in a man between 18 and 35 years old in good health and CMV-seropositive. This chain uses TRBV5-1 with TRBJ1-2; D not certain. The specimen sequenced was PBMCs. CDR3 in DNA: TGCGCCAGCACCCAAGGAGGGTCTGGCTACACCTTC. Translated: CASTQGGSGYTF. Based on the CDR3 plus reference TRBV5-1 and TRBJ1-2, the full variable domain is KAGVTQTPRYLIKTRGQQVTLSCSPISGHRSVSWYQQTPGQGLQFLFEYFSETQRNKGNFPGRFSGRQFSNSRSEMNVSTLELGDSALYLCASTQGGSGYTFGSGTRLTVV.